The clone carrying this T cell receptor (beta chain) was seen once. These donors, healthy bone marrow donors, were studied. The study ran its PCR with 60 Vbeta and 13 Jbeta primers. Sequenced by immunoSEQ multiplex PCR; TCRdb stores in-frame clones only, minus some. In the table there are roughly 100,000 clones, roughly 72% of which are singletons. This entry belongs to a study of cytomegalovirus exposure and HLA in healthy donors. On the study more broadly: Earlier, 117 million unique TCR beta sequences were recovered from around 190 million T cells by an analysis.

CDR1 is SNHLY, CDR2 FYNNEI, per germline. The junction had 9 bases not matched to a gene; V was cut back by 4 bases and J by 6 bases. There are 16 residues in the CDR3. The clonotype was recovered from a woman between 18 and 30 years old in good health and CMV-seropositive. Input material: PBMCs. The chain combines TRBV2 with TRBJ2-2, with 9 bases matching TRBD2. The CDR3 coding sequence is TGTGCCAGCAGTGTTGCTAGCGGGATCGGTTCCGGGGAGCTGTTTTTT. This translates into CASSVASGIGSGELFF.